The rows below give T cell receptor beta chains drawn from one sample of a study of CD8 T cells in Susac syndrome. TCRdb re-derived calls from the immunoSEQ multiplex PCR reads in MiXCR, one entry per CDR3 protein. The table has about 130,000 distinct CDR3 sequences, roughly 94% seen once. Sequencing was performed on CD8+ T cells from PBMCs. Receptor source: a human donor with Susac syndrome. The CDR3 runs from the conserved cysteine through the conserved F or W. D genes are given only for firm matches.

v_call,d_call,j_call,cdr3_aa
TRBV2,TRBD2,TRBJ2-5,CASSGTSGNQETQYF
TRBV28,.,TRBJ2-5,CASSSETQETQYF
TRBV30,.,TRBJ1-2,CAWRGGGRNGYTF
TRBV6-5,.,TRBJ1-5,CASSYSAPGHPSNQPQHF
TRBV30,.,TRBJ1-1,CAWSLTGLGTEAFF
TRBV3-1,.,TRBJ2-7,CASSRHWTESYEQYF
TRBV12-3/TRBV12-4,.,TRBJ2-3,CASSFLADTQYF
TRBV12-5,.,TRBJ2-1,CASGFSFEEDVHNEQFF
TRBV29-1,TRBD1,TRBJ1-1,CSVRGDRDNLMNTEAFF
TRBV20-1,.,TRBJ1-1,CSAREPLGGMDTEAFF
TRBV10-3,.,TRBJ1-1,CAISESSGGRATNTEAFF
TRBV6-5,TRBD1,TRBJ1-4,CASSYSTGGNEKLFF
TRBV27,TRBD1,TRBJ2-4,CASSPTTGQINIQYF
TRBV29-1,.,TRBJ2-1,CSVDTSTQNNEQFF
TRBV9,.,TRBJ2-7,CASGSATYEQYF
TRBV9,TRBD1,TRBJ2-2,CASSVGTGVNTGELFF